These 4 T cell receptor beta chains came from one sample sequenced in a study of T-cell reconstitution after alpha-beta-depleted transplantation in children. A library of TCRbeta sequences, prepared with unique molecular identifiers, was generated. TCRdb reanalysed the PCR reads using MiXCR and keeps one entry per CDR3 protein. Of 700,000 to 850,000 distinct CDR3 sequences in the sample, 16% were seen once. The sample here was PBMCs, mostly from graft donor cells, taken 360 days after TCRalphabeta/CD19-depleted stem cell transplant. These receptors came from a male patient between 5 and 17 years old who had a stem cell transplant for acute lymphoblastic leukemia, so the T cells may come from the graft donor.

The CDR3 reads CSVEGETGGNYF. The CDR3 region has the DNA TGCAGCGTTGAAGGGGAGACAGGGGGCAACTACTTC. The chain is built from TRBV29-1 and TRBJ2-7, with 10 bases fitting TRBD1. This CDR3 region has 12 residues. Germline loops: CDR1 SQVTM, CDR2 ANQGSEA. Trimming cost V 1 base and J 13 bases; bases outside gene matches: 7.

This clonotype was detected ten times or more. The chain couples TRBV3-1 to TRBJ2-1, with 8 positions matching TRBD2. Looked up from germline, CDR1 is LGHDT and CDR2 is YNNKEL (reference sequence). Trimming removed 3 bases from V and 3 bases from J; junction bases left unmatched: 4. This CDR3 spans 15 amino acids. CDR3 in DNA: TGTGCCAGCAGCCAGGTAGCGGGAAACTACAATGAGCAGTTCTTC. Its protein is CASSQVAGNYNEQFF.

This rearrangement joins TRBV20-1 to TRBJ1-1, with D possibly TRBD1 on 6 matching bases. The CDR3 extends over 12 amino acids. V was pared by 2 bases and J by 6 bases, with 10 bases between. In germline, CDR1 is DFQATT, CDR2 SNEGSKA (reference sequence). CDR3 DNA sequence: TGCAGTGCTAGATGGGGGGGCGCTGAAGCTTTCTTT. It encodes CSARWGGAEAFF.

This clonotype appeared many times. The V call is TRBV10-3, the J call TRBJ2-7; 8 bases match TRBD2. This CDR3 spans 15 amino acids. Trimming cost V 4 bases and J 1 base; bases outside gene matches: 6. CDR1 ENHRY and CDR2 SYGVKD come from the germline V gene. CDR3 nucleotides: TGTGCCATCAGTGTGGGACTAGGCCTTTCCTACGAGCAGTACTTC. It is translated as CAISVGLGLSYEQYF.